These 9 T cell receptor beta chains were all obtained from the same sample, sequenced in a study of shared clonotypes between healthy human individuals. Repertoires were generated with immunoSEQ multiplex PCR, while TCRdb's copy carries only in-frame clones and drops some. There are about 460,000 clones in the sample; approximately 80% occur only once, and about 12% lies in the top ten. The specimen was PBMCs. The receptors originated from a woman in her thirties or forties in good health. Some clones in this sample may be carry-over from other donors' samples.

The V gene is TRBV9, the J gene TRBJ2-3, with TRBD2 matching 7 bases. V was pared by 0 bases and J by 5 bases, with 6 bases of the junction left unmatched. The CDR3 totals 15 residues. CDR1 and CDR2 (germline): SGDLS, YYNGEE. CDR3 protein: CASSVDAGVVDTQYF. CDR3 nucleotide sequence: TGTGCCAGCAGCGTAGACGCGGGAGTAGTAGATACGCAGTATTTT.

This clone appeared a single time. V usage is TRBV7-9 and J usage is TRBJ2-3; TRBD1 might be the D (6 bases). V gave up 5 bases and J gave up 6 bases, with 15 bases separating them. This CDR3 region has 14 residues. Germline CDR1 reads SEHNR; CDR2 reads FQNEAQ (reference sequence). The chain's CDR3 is CASSPPTGTDTQYF. CDR3 nucleotides: TGTGCCAGCAGCCCACCAACAGGGACGGATACGCAGTATTTT.

The gene calls are TRBV9 and TRBJ2-1, with 14 bases aligning to TRBD2. The CDR3 runs to 15 residues. The V gene end was trimmed by 4 bases and the J gene end by 7 bases; junction bases not matched to a gene: 4. Per germline, CDR1 SGDLS and CDR2 YYNGEE. The DNA of the CDR3 is TGTGCCAGCAGCAAAGGGACTAGCGGGAGTAATGAGCAGTTCTTC. Amino acid sequence: CASSKGTSGSNEQFF.

The chain carries TRBV7-2 and TRBJ2-3; a possible D gene is TRBD2 (5 bases). V was cut by 5 bases and J by 4 bases, with 22 bases left in between. The CDR3 has 17 residues. CDR1 is SGHTA and CDR2 is FQGNSA in the germline V gene. The CDR3 bases are TGTGCCAGCAGCCCCCTTGGTCGGCCTCGGAGGTCAGATACGCAGTATTTT. Translation: CASSPLGRPRRSDTQYF. Full variable domain (remainder filled in from reference TRBV7-2 and TRBJ2-3): GAGVSQSPSNKVTEKGKDVELRCDPISGHTALYWYRQSLGQGLEFLIYFQGNSAPDKSGLPSDRFSAERTGGSVSTLTIQRTQQEDSAVYLCASSPLGRPRRSDTQYFGPGTRLTVL.

This clone was seen a few times. The J gene is TRBJ2-7, the V gene TRBV11-2; D is undetermined. The CDR3 covers 14 residues. CDR1 is SGHAT, CDR2 FQNNGV, per germline. The V end lost 3 bases, the J end lost 0 bases, and 9 bases lay between the germline ends. As DNA, the CDR3 is TGTGCCAGCAGCTTGCCAACACGCTCCTACGAGCAGTACTTC. Its protein product is CASSLPTRSYEQYF.

This rearrangement joins TRBV27 to TRBJ2-1; 7 nucleotides match TRBD1. Per germline, CDR1 MNHEY and CDR2 SMNVEV (reference sequence). The V and J ends lost 1 base and 6 bases, in that order; junction bases with no gene match: 6. This CDR3 is 15 amino acids long. In DNA form, the CDR3 reads TGTGCCAGCAGTTTATACAGGGGCCTCTCCAATGAGCAGTTCTTC. Amino acid sequence: CASSLYRGLSNEQFF.

About this clone: Other nucleotide sequences from this sample produce the same CDR3. This sequence joins TRBV2 and TRBJ2-2; possibly TRBD1 for D (6 bases). The length of the CDR3 is 14 residues. The V end was cut by 4 bases, the J end by 1 base, with 7 bases between. Germline loops: CDR1 SNHLY, CDR2 FYNNEI. The CDR3 DNA reads as TGTGCCAGCAGTGGGACAGTGAACACCGGGGAGCTGTTTTTT. Translated, it gives CASSGTVNTGELFF.

With respect to this clone: Other DNA sequences within the sample encode an identical CDR3. The V and J genes are TRBV15 and TRBJ2-5, with D perhaps matching TRBD1 (5 bases). Deletions cut 2 bases from V and 4 bases from J, with 8 bases between. The CDR3 covers 13 residues. Germline V gene lookup returns CDR1 LNHNV and CDR2 YYDKDF (reference sequence). The CDR3 here is CATSRRQGETQYF. Here the CDR3 DNA reads TGTGCCACCAGCAGAAGGCAGGGAGAGACCCAGTACTTC.

The rearrangement uses TRBV2 and TRBJ2-5; D is uncertain. Matching the DNA end better, TRBJ2-7 makes the J call doubtful. This CDR3 has 16 residues. Per germline, CDR1 SNHLY and CDR2 FYNNEI. This CDR3 is CASSVSLVHGSYEQYF. CDR3 sequence (DNA): TGTGCCAGCAGTGTCTCCCTCGTACATGGATCCTACGAGCAGTACTTC.